The T cell receptor beta chain under discussion was sequenced for a study of blood T cell repertoires in COVID-19. Turning to the study itself: T cells, B-cell-depleted T cells, or PBMCs provided the cDNA or gDNA that served as material.

Trimming cost V 3 bases and J 2 bases; bases outside gene matches: 6. This CDR3 has 15 amino acids. Germline CDR1 reads SGHAT; CDR2 reads FQNNGV. Using immunoSEQ multiplex PCR, the repertoire was profiled, and TCRdb retains in-frame clones only, with some absent. The table records tens of thousands of clones, 88% of them present only once. The sample consisted of peripheral blood. The rearrangement links TRBV11-2 to TRBJ1-1, with 7 bases fitting TRBD1. The sequence was obtained from a human donor in a cohort sampled during active COVID-19. The CDR3 spells CASSLGQRINTEAFF. The CDR3 region has the DNA TGTGCCAGCAGCTTGGGACAGAGAATAAACACTGAAGCTTTCTTT.